One and the same sample provided the 18 T cell receptor beta chains below, sequenced in a study of shared clonotypes between healthy human individuals. Clones were read by immunoSEQ multiplex PCR, and TCRdb kept only the in-frame ones, dropping some. The sample holds around 1.1 million clones, around 78% seen once. The sample taken for sequencing was memory CD4+ T cells from PBMCs. Subset described: CD45RA-negative fraction. These receptors all stem from a man aged 18 to 30 in good health. Some clones in this sample may be carry-over from other donors' samples.

This chain uses TRBV28 with TRBJ2-2; D is unclear. CDR1 and CDR2 (germline): MDHEN, SYDVKM. Trimming pared 5 bases from V and 0 bases from J, leaving 7 bases between. This CDR3 contains 14 residues. The CDR3 nucleotides read TGTGCCAGCAGTGGATTTCCGAACACCGGGGAGCTGTTTTTT. This codes for CASSGFPNTGELFF.

The count of this clone is one. The V call is TRBV14, the J call TRBJ1-2, with D unclear. CDR1 and CDR2 (germline): SGHDN, FVKESK. CDR3 length equals 12 residues. Trimming left V 3 bases short and J 5 bases short, with 7 bases between. CDR3 nucleotides: TGTGCCAGCAGCCAGGACTTGTATGGCTACACCTTC. It yields the protein CASSQDLYGYTF. Variable domain in full (rest from reference TRBV14 and TRBJ1-2): EAGVTQFPSHSVIEKGQTVTLRCDPISGHDNLYWYRRVMGKEIKFLLHFVKESKQDESGMPNNRFLAERTGGTYSTLKVQPAELEDSGVYFCASSQDLYGYTFGSGTRLTVV.

A remark on this clone: A far bigger clonotype differs at one base, so this is likely a read error. Given the absence of the conserved phenylalanine or tryptophan at the CDR3 end, a read error is likely. The CDR3 nucleotides are TGTGCCAGCAGCAGCTTTGCAGGGGCCTACGAGCAGTACTCC. Translation: CASSSFAGAYEQYS. This rearrangement joins TRBV28 to TRBJ2-7; D might be TRBD1 (6 bases). V was trimmed by 6 bases and J by 2 bases, leaving 14 bases between them. This CDR3 spans 14 amino acids. Germline-derived CDR1 and CDR2 are MDHEN and SYDVKM.

V usage is TRBV6-5 and J usage is TRBJ2-7; TRBD1 matches 9 bases. The CDR3 consists of 15 residues. The germline V gene encodes CDR1 MNHEY and CDR2 SVGAGI. The V and J ends lost 2 bases and 4 bases, in that order; junction bases with no gene match: 6. The CDR3 is CASSYTRQGEYEQYF. The CDR3 DNA sequence: TGTGCCAGCAGTTACACAAGACAGGGGGAGTACGAGCAGTACTTC.

V is TRBV6-6 and J is TRBJ1-3; D gene unclear. CDR3 length: 12 amino acids. In germline, CDR1 is MNHNY, CDR2 SVGAGI (reference sequence). V was clipped by 6 bases and J by 3 bases, with 6 bases between them. CDR3 DNA sequence: TGTGCCAGCAGCCCTAATGGAAACACCATATATTTT. This sequence encodes CASSPNGNTIYF.

On this clone itself: Only one base separates this from a far larger clonotype, so it likely reflects a read error. The chain couples TRBV5-1 to TRBJ2-3; TRBD1 aligns across 8 bases. Germline loops: CDR1 SGHRS, CDR2 YFSETQ. V trimming: 6 bases; J trimming: 1 base; junction bases outside the gene matches: 4. The CDR3 runs 14 residues. The CDR3 here is CASTNRGGTDTQYF. CDR3 coding DNA: TGCGCCAGCACCAACAGGGGGGGCACAGATACGCAGTATTTT.

This clone was counted a few times. The chain joins TRBV11-2 to TRBJ2-7, with TRBD1 identical over 7 bases. The CDR3 consists of 15 residues. The V segment lost 1 base and the J segment 4 bases; nucleotides outside the gene matches: 7. In germline, CDR1 is SGHAT, CDR2 FQNNGV. The CDR3 here is CASSLVGGRLYEQYF. The DNA for the CDR3 is TGTGCCAGCAGCTTAGTAGGGGGCAGGTTGTACGAGCAGTACTTC.

This chain links TRBV5-4 with TRBJ1-1; 10 nucleotides line up with TRBD1. The CDR3 sequence is 19 residues long. The junction had 16 bases not matched to a gene; V was cut back by 4 bases and J by 1 base. The germline V gene encodes CDR1 SGHNT and CDR2 YYREEE (reference sequence). The CDR3 coding sequence is TGTGCCAGCAGCCTTGGGGGACCGATGACAGGGGGCAGGAACACTGAAGCTTTCTTT. It codes for CASSLGGPMTGGRNTEAFF.

The CDR3 DNA reads TGTGCCAGCAGCCCCGACAGGAACCAAGAGACCCAGTACTTC. Translating gives CASSPDRNQETQYF. J is TRBJ2-5 and V is TRBV7-2; weak D call: TRBD1 (6 bases). Trimming took off 5 bases at V and 0 bases at J, with 10 bases between the two ends. CDR3 length: 14 amino acids. Germline values: CDR1 SGHTA, CDR2 FQGNSA.

The chain is built from TRBV6-1 and TRBJ1-5, with D unclear. CDR3 length: 14 amino acids. The germline V and J ends were trimmed by 6 bases and 7 bases, with 16 bases remaining between them. Germline V gene data show CDR1 as MNHNS and CDR2 as SASEGT. As DNA, the CDR3 is TGTGCCAGCAGCCCAACCACGACTAGGCAGCCCCAGCATTTT. Amino acids: CASSPTTTRQPQHF.

Of note for this clone: The DNA is omitted, as the CDR3 cannot be located on it reliably, and the CDR3 follows TCRdb's listing. The CDR3: CASSKFGQGSSPGANVLTF. This chain uses TRBV21-1 with TRBJ2-6; the table's D call TRBD1 went unverified against the DNA. TRBV21-1 is annotated as a pseudogene. Including both end residues, the CDR3 is 19 amino acids long.

As concerns this clone: With a far larger clone one base away, a read error is the likely cause. V is TRBV28 and J is TRBJ2-7; 8 bases line up with TRBD1. The CDR3 has 15 amino acids. CDR1 and CDR2 from the germline V gene are MDHEN and SYDVKM. Trimming at V came to 6 bases and at J to 0 bases, leaving 7 bases not matched to a gene. CDR3 residues: CASRRDRRFSYEQYF. CDR3 nucleotides: TGTGCCAGCAGGCGGGACAGGAGATTCTCCTACGAGCAGTACTTC. The variable domain in full, completed from reference TRBV28 and TRBJ2-7, reads DVKVTQSSRYLVKRTGEKVFLECVQDMDHENMFWYRQDPGLGLRLIYFSYDVKMKEKGDIPEGYSVSREKKERFSLILESASTNQTSMYLCASRRDRRFSYEQYFGPGTRLTVT.

This clone was found once. The chain joins TRBV5-1 to TRBJ2-2; maybe TRBD1 (6 bases). Per the germline V gene, CDR1 is SGHRS and CDR2 is YFSETQ. The CDR3 has 13 amino acids. V lost 7 bases and J 2 bases, leaving 9 bases between the germline ends. The CDR3 DNA reads TGCGCCAGCGTACAGGGAAACACCGGGGAGCTGTTTTTT. Its translation is CASVQGNTGELFF. The full variable domain, rest sourced from reference TRBV5-1 and TRBJ2-2, is KAGVTQTPRYLIKTRGQQVTLSCSPISGHRSVSWYQQTPGQGLQFLFEYFSETQRNKGNFPGRFSGRQFSNSRSEMNVSTLELGDSALYLCASVQGNTGELFFGEGSRLTVL.

V usage is TRBV29-1 and J usage is TRBJ1-1; D call uncertain. This CDR3 has 12 residues. Germline V lookup: CDR1 SQVTM, CDR2 ANQGSEA. V lost 8 bases, J lost 1 base, and 11 bases lay in between. Here the CDR3 reads CSFASGNTEAFF. CDR3 nucleotide sequence: TGCAGCTTTGCCTCGGGGAACACTGAAGCTTTCTTT. The whole variable domain, filled in from reference TRBV29-1 and TRBJ1-1, reads SAVISQKPSRDICQRGTSLTIQCQVDSQVTMMFWYRQQPGQSLTLIATANQGSEATYESGFVIDKFPISRPNLTFSTLTVSNMSPEDSSIYLCSFASGNTEAFFGQGTRLTVV.

For this clone: It is likely a read error: a sequence one base away is far more abundant. The identical CDR3 is also encoded by other nucleotide sequences in the sample. The chain has TRBV5-1 and TRBJ2-2; the D is unclear. V was trimmed by 0 bases and J by 1 base, leaving 4 bases between them. CDR1 and CDR2 (germline): SGHRS, YFSETQ. The CDR3 length is 14 residues. Written as DNA, the CDR3 is TGCGCCAGCAGCTTGGTAGGGAACACCGGGGAGCTGTTTTTT. Amino acids: CASSLVGNTGELFF.

The chain couples TRBV9 to TRBJ2-1; 8 nucleotides match TRBD2. With 1 base clipped from V and 8 bases from J, the junction kept 8 bases outside the gene matches. This CDR3 comprises 15 residues. CDR1 is SGDLS, CDR2 YYNGEE, per germline. The CDR3 protein is CASSVSSGSFDEQFF. The CDR3 DNA reads as TGTGCCAGCAGCGTATCGAGCGGGAGTTTCGATGAGCAGTTCTTC. Supplemented by reference TRBV9 and TRBJ2-1, the full variable domain reads DSGVTQTPKHLITATGQRVTLRCSPRSGDLSVYWYQQSLDQGLQFLIQYYNGEERAKGNILERFSAQQFPDLHSELNLSSLELGDSALYFCASSVSSGSFDEQFFGPGTRLTVL.

This clone appeared a single time. The chain recombines TRBV10-3 with TRBJ2-4; D is uncertain. Germline CDR1 and CDR2: ENHRY and SYGVKD. V dropped 1 base and J dropped 8 bases, with 6 bases sitting between them. The CDR3 consists of 12 residues. The CDR3 DNA is TGTGCCATCAGTGAGTTGGCGGACATTCAGTACTTC. Encoded protein: CAISELADIQYF.

The rearrangement uses TRBV5-1 and TRBJ2-5; TRBD2 matches 10 bases. The CDR3 totals 15 residues. Germline-derived CDR1 and CDR2 are SGHRS and YFSETQ. V lost 3 bases, J lost 1 base, and 3 bases stayed unmatched. The CDR3 spells CASSWLAGAQETQYF. CDR3 sequence (DNA): TGCGCCAGCAGCTGGCTAGCGGGAGCCCAAGAGACCCAGTACTTC.